This T cell receptor (beta chain) was documented in a study of cytomegalovirus exposure and HLA in healthy donors. Amplification used 60 Vbeta primers and 13 Jbeta primers. Data came from immunoSEQ multiplex PCR; TCRdb stores just in-frame clones and leaves some out. The repertoire holds roughly 130,000 clones, with roughly two thirds as singletons. Study conclusions and caveats: The listing of 150 to 200 TCR beta chains classed them as cytomegalovirus-associated. Rare TCR sequences predominated, though certain public TCRs were found in many donors.

Germline V CDR1 and CDR2: LGHNA, YSLEER. The CDR3 extends over 14 amino acids. Trimming took off 0 bases at V and 7 bases at J, with 12 bases between the two ends. This clone was found a few times. The antigen remains unidentified. Sequencing used PBMCs. The TCR was taken from a woman between 35 and 50 years old in good health and CMV-seronegative. The V call is TRBV4-3, the J call TRBJ2-5; TRBD2 might be the D (5 bases). The CDR3 loop is CASSQDHGVGTQYF. The CDR3, as DNA: TGCGCCAGCAGCCAAGATCACGGGGTCGGGACCCAGTACTTC.